The 13 T cell receptor beta chains below were found in one sample sequenced in a study of a mutant IDH1 vaccine in newly diagnosed glioma. Their recognized antigens are unknown. The data were produced by immunoSEQ multiplex PCR, yet TCRdb's version contains in-frame clones alone and is incomplete. The sample carries approximately 79,000 clones, approximately 85% recorded once. Time point here: week 23, last vaccination. Each vaccine dose was 300 ug of mutant IDH1 20-mer peptide, with topical imiquimod. The sample consisted of PBMCs, taken from a glioma patient whose treatment included an IDH1 peptide vaccine. These TCRs come from a woman between 45 and 60 years old with glioma.

This chain connects TRBV5-5 to TRBJ1-5; 7 bases align to TRBD1. J lost 5 bases, V lost 4 bases, and 12 bases had no gene match. Germline CDR1 SGHKS, CDR2 YYEKEE (reference sequence). This CDR3 spans 16 amino acids. The CDR3 loop is CASSAYGTDNHQPQHF. The CDR3 region has the DNA TGTGCCAGCAGCGCATACGGGACAGACAATCATCAGCCCCAGCATTTT.

The V gene is TRBV7-9, the J gene TRBJ2-7; 8 bases match TRBD1. The CDR3 contains 16 residues. Per the germline V gene, CDR1 is SEHNR and CDR2 is FQNEAQ (reference sequence). The junction had 8 bases not matched to a gene; V was cut back by 1 base and J by 3 bases. The CDR3 sequence: CASSLGQGASRYEQYF. Written as DNA, the CDR3 is TGTGCCAGCAGCTTAGGCCAGGGGGCTTCCCGCTACGAGCAGTACTTC.

V and J are TRBV28 and TRBJ2-7; the match to TRBD2 covers 8 bases. V shed 4 bases and J 4 bases; nucleotides not matched to a gene: 9. The CDR3 is 15 residues long. The germline gives CDR1 MDHEN, CDR2 SYDVKM. CDR3 amino acids: CASSWGGLGDYEQYF. The CDR3 coding sequence is TGTGCCAGCAGTTGGGGGGGACTAGGGGATTACGAGCAGTACTTC.

The chain links TRBV18 to TRBJ1-3; 7 positions match TRBD1. The trim removed 2 bases at V and 4 bases at J, leaving 5 bases unmatched. Germline V gives CDR1 KGHSH, CDR2 LQKENI. The CDR3 contains 15 residues. CDR3 sequence reads: CASSPRETGGNTIYF. In DNA form, the CDR3 reads TGTGCCAGCTCACCAAGGGAGACAGGGGGAAACACCATATATTTT.

This clone showed up just a few times. V is TRBV30 and J is TRBJ2-2; no firm D call. This CDR3 contains 11 residues. V gave up 1 base and J gave up 6 bases, with 3 bases separating them. The germline V gene has CDR1 GTSNPN and CDR2 SVGIG (reference sequence). The CDR3 nucleotides read TGTGCCTGGAGTGCCCCCGGGGAGCTGTTTTTT. It encodes CAWSAPGELFF.

The CDR3 nucleotides are TGCGCCAGCAGCTATCCTCCTAGCACAGATACGCAGTATTTT. Protein product: CASSYPPSTDTQYF. This chain links TRBV5-1 with TRBJ2-3, with D unclear. The CDR3 is 14 amino acids. Trimming pared 3 bases from V and 0 bases from J, leaving 8 bases between. Germline V gives CDR1 SGHRS, CDR2 YFSETQ.

The gene calls are TRBV19 and TRBJ2-2; D is perhaps TRBD1 or TRBD2 (5 bases each). The CDR3 totals 15 residues. Germline V gene sequence: CDR1 LNHDA, CDR2 SQIVND (reference sequence). V lost 1 base and J 4 bases, leaving 10 bases between the germline ends. The CDR3 DNA sequence: TGTGCCAGTAGTATAGGGGGGACCTTCACCGGGGAGCTGTTTTTT. Residues: CASSIGGTFTGELFF.

The chain uses TRBV4-1 and TRBJ2-7; D may correspond to TRBD1 or TRBD2 (6 bases each). The V end lost 0 bases, the J end lost 4 bases, and 16 bases lay between the germline ends. Germline V gene lookup returns CDR1 MGHRA and CDR2 YSYEKL. The CDR3 runs to 16 residues. DNA for the CDR3: TGCGCCAGCAGCCAAGATAACGGGGGCGAGGATTACGAGCAGTACTTC. The encoded protein is CASSQDNGGEDYEQYF.

This clone was picked up one time. This chain links TRBV29-1 with TRBJ2-7; D may be TRBD1 (6 bases). Germline V CDR1 and CDR2: SQVTM, ANQGSEA. The CDR3 runs to 15 residues. The V and J ends lost 4 bases and 2 bases respectively, with 18 bases between them. The CDR3 spells CSVGDTRRRTYEQYF. CDR3 nucleotide sequence: TGCAGCGTTGGGGACACTCGCCGAAGAACCTACGAGCAGTACTTC.

The chain recombines TRBV7-9 with TRBJ2-1; TRBD2 might be the D (6 bases). Germline CDR1 SEHNR, CDR2 FQNEAQ (reference sequence). V was shortened by 1 base and J by 8 bases, with 21 bases between the two germline ends. There are 17 residues in the CDR3. Written as DNA, the CDR3 is TGTGCCAGCAGCTTAGTGGCGGGAACGAGACTTGGGCATGAGCAGTTCTTC. As protein: CASSLVAGTRLGHEQFF.

V is TRBV4-1 and J is TRBJ1-5, with unresolved D. Trimming pared 0 bases from V and 2 bases from J, leaving 11 bases between. The CDR3 is made up of 16 amino acids. Germline V CDR1 and CDR2: MGHRA, YSYEKL. The DNA for the CDR3 is TGCGCCAGCAGCCAAGAACTGTCCTGGGGCAATCAGCCCCAGCATTTT. Its translation: CASSQELSWGNQPQHF.

This clone was seen once. The J gene is TRBJ2-1, the V gene TRBV28; 7 bases map to TRBD1. The germline gives CDR1 MDHEN, CDR2 SYDVKM. CDR3 length equals 15 residues. Germline trimming cut 6 bases from V and 7 bases from J; bases unmatched to any gene: 12. CDR3 nucleotide sequence: TGTGCCAGCAGCCCCCTAGGGGACAGCGTTAATGAGCAGTTCTTC. It codes for CASSPLGDSVNEQFF.

The genes are TRBV11-2 and TRBJ2-5; TRBD2 is a possible D gene (5 bases). CDR1 and CDR2 from the germline V gene are SGHAT and FQNNGV. The CDR3 is made up of 17 amino acids. Trimming took off 1 base at V and 4 bases at J, with 19 bases between the two ends. In nucleotides, the CDR3 is TGTGCCAGCAGCTTAGGGGCCCATACTAGTCCGGGAGAGACCCAGTACTTC. Protein product: CASSLGAHTSPGETQYF.